This TCR beta chain was sequenced for a study of neurological immune-mediated disorders. Study observations and caveats: The greatest degree of TCR clonal expansion was observed in HTLV-1-associated myelopathy, with the lowest in multiple sclerosis, below that of healthy controls.

This clonotype was observed at least ten times. Its target is not known. Deletions cut 4 bases from V and 6 bases from J, with 23 bases between. This CDR3 is built from 16 residues. CDR1 is SGHRS, CDR2 YFSETQ, per germline. Stored at -80 C, 2 million PBMCs were the source of the unsorted libraries. It was by 5'RACE with 10-nucleotide random UMIs that the cDNA was made. From the 5' RACE reads, TCRdb called clonotypes with MiXCR, one entry per CDR3 protein. The sample has over 25,000 distinct CDR3 sequences; around 12% are singletons. This rearrangement joins TRBV5-1 to TRBJ2-7; D may be TRBD2 (6 bases). The sequencing input was PBMCs. This sequence originates from a man between 60 and 75 years old in good health. Here the CDR3 reads CASSDVAGWGTSEQYF. The CDR3 nucleotides read TGCGCCAGCAGCGACGTGGCGGGATGGGGGACCTCCGAGCAGTACTTC.